This T cell receptor (beta chain) comes out of a study of shared clonotypes between healthy human individuals. Study at large: Donors had three CD4 naive, three CD4 memory, two CD8 naive and one CD8 memory plate apiece. Study-level findings and limits: Non-shared clonotypes showed lower generation probabilities than clonotypes common to all four donors.

It was into CD45RA+ naive and CD45RA-negative memory subsets that the CD4+ cells were split. The CDR3 length is 15 residues. Germline V CDR1 and CDR2: SGHNT, YYREEE (reference sequence). Germline trimming cut 3 bases from V and 6 bases from J; bases unmatched to any gene: 6. The sorted-subset replicate PCRs were given about 200 ng DNA, which is approximately 30,000 T cell genomes. Using immunoSEQ multiplex PCR, the repertoire was profiled, and TCRdb retains in-frame clones only, with some absent. The table records roughly 2.2 million clones, 80% to 95% of them present only once. As regards this clone: Antigen: not known.

The sample taken for sequencing was naive CD4+ T cells from PBMCs. The subset denotes: CD45RA+ positively selected. This clonotype originated in a man younger than 35 in good health. Some clones in this sample may be carry-over from other donors' samples. The V call is TRBV5-4, the J call TRBJ2-2, with TRBD1 matching 9 bases. The CDR3 DNA is TGTGCCAGCAGCTGGCCGGGACAGGGACCCGGGGAGCTGTTTTTT. This gives the protein CASSWPGQGPGELFF.